The 14 T cell receptor beta chains below were found in one sample sequenced in a study of T-cell memory formation after mild COVID-19. TCRdb re-analysed the 5' RACE reads in MiXCR, keeping a single row per CDR3 protein. The sample consists of 300,000 to 350,000 distinct CDR3 sequences, roughly a fifth of them appearing once. The sample consisted of PBMCs or a T cell subset sorted from them (not recorded which). The receptor source for this set is a young man who had mild COVID-19 (a few samples of this study predate the infection). Cell type and time point are not known.

This clonotype was counted a few times. The J gene is TRBJ2-2, the V gene TRBV30; D unclear. V dropped 2 bases and J dropped 1 base, with 5 bases sitting between them. The length of the CDR3 is 13 residues. The germline gives CDR1 GTSNPN, CDR2 SVGIG (reference sequence). The CDR3 reads CAWSRRNTGELFF. CDR3 DNA: TGTGCCTGGAGTAGAAGGAACACCGGGGAGCTGTTTTTT.

The chain is built from TRBV4-3 and TRBJ2-5; tentatively, D is TRBD1 or TRBD2 (5 bases each). The germline V gene has CDR1 LGHNA and CDR2 YSLEER. The V end lost 3 bases, the J end lost 4 bases, and 12 bases lay between the germline ends. The CDR3 runs to 14 residues. CDR3 nucleotides: TGCGCCAGCAGCCAGGAGGCTAGGGGAGAGACCCAGTACTTC. It encodes CASSQEARGETQYF.

This clonotype was seen at least ten times. This chain connects TRBV5-1 to TRBJ2-5; a possible D gene is TRBD2 (5 bases). Germline-derived CDR1 and CDR2 are SGHRS and YFSETQ. The CDR3 consists of 16 residues. Trimming pared 0 bases from V and 1 base from J, leaving 13 bases between. CDR3 amino acids: CASSLAETSLQETQYF. In DNA form, the CDR3 reads TGCGCCAGCAGCTTGGCCGAAACTAGTCTCCAAGAGACCCAGTACTTC. Combining the CDR3 with reference TRBV5-1 and TRBJ2-5 gives the whole variable domain KAGVTQTPRYLIKTRGQQVTLSCSPISGHRSVSWYQQTPGQGLQFLFEYFSETQRNKGNFPGRFSGRQFSNSRSEMNVSTLELGDSALYLCASSLAETSLQETQYFGPGTRLLVL.

The chain is built from TRBV7-9 and TRBJ2-1; TRBD2 matches 7 bases. V was clipped by 1 base and J by 9 bases; unmatched bases: 9. The CDR3 runs 15 residues. CDR1 is SEHNR and CDR2 is FQNEAQ in the germline V gene (reference sequence). In DNA, the CDR3 is TGTGCCAGCAGCTTAGGAATGACTAGCTACGGTGAGCAGTTCTTC. Protein: CASSLGMTSYGEQFF.

This rearrangement joins TRBV4-1 to TRBJ2-7; 8 bases are a match to TRBD2. With V trimmed by 1 base and J by 4 bases, 9 bases remained unmatched. The germline V gene has CDR1 MGHRA and CDR2 YSYEKL. The CDR3 length is 16 residues. Here the CDR3 DNA reads TGCGCCAGCAGCCAAGCCACTAGCGGACCCTTTTACGAGCAGTACTTC. Encoded protein: CASSQATSGPFYEQYF.

The rearrangement joins TRBV27 to TRBJ2-3; D uncertain. V shed 6 bases and J shed 8 bases, with 18 bases lying between them. This CDR3 region has 14 residues. Germline CDR1 MNHEY, CDR2 SMNVEV (reference sequence). CDR3 in amino acids: CASRINPLASTQYF. In nucleotides, the CDR3 is TGTGCCAGCAGAATAAACCCCTTGGCGTCTACGCAGTATTTT.

A few counts support this clonotype. The V call is TRBV7-3, the J call TRBJ2-2, with a possible D match to TRBD1 (6 bases). V was clipped by 7 bases and J by 6 bases, with 15 bases between them. This CDR3 has 14 residues. Germline CDR1 reads SGHTA; CDR2 reads FQGTGA. For the CDR3, the DNA is TGTGCCAGCACCACATTGAGGGGGTCCGGGGAGCTGTTTTTT. Protein sequence: CASTTLRGSGELFF.

This clonotype came up many times. The chain recombines TRBV20-1 with TRBJ1-1, with TRBD1 matching 7 bases. CDR1 DFQATT and CDR2 SNEGSKA come from the germline V gene (reference sequence). The length of the CDR3 is 14 residues. The V gene end was trimmed by 1 base and the J gene end by 6 bases; junction bases not matched to a gene: 8. CDR3 in amino acids: CSARVPGQSPEAFF. The CDR3 DNA is TGCAGTGCTAGAGTACCGGGACAGTCCCCTGAAGCTTTCTTT.

The chain employs TRBV11-3 and TRBJ2-3, with 9 bases aligning to TRBD2. CDR1 is SGHNT and CDR2 is YENEEA in the germline V gene. The CDR3 spans 17 residues. J lost 1 base, V lost 1 base, and 6 bases had no gene match. CDR3 DNA: TGTGCCAGCAGCTTAGGGGGGTCTAGCGGGGGCACAGATACGCAGTATTTT. Its protein product is CASSLGGSSGGTDTQYF. Supplemented by reference TRBV11-3 and TRBJ2-3, the full variable domain reads EAGVVQSPRYKIIEKKQPVAFWCNPISGHNTLYWYLQNLGQGPELLIRYENEEAVDDSQLPKDRFSAERLKGVDSTLKIQPAELGDSAVYLCASSLGGSSGGTDTQYFGPGTRLTVL.

The V call is TRBV6-2 or TRBV6-3, the J call TRBJ2-5, with a possible D match to TRBD2 (5 bases). Germline loops: CDR1 MNHEY, CDR2 SVGEGT. Trimming took off 2 bases at V and 3 bases at J, with 16 bases between the two ends. This CDR3 has 16 amino acids. The CDR3 sequence is CASSYQDSPRKETQYF. The CDR3 DNA sequence: TGTGCCAGCAGTTACCAGGACTCCCCACGGAAAGAGACCCAGTACTTC.

This clonotype has a handful of counts. The chain recombines TRBV15 with TRBJ2-3, with D unresolved. The V end lost 5 bases, the J end lost 2 bases, and 11 bases lay between the germline ends. Germline loops: CDR1 LNHNV, CDR2 YYDKDF (reference sequence). CDR3 length equals 14 residues. CDR3 protein: CATSRRSFTDTQYF. The CDR3 nucleotides are TGTGCCACCAGCCGTCGGAGTTTCACAGATACGCAGTATTTT.

This clonotype appeared a few times. V usage is TRBV5-1 and J usage is TRBJ2-5; D remains ambiguous. Trimming removed 0 bases from V and 5 bases from J, with 8 bases in between. CDR1 and CDR2 (germline): SGHRS, YFSETQ. The CDR3 is 13 amino acids. CDR3 in amino acids: CASSLGSWETQYF. CDR3 bases: TGCGCCAGCAGCTTGGGAAGCTGGGAGACCCAGTACTTC.

The sample holds many counts of this clonotype. The V gene is TRBV28, the J gene TRBJ2-7; D is unclear. The CDR3 has 12 residues. Germline V CDR1 and CDR2: MDHEN, SYDVKM. V was pared by 3 bases and J by 0 bases, with 3 bases between. The CDR3 DNA reads as TGTGCCAGCAGTTTTGGCTCCTACGAGCAGTACGTC. As protein: CASSFGSYEQYV.

This chain connects TRBV20-1 to TRBJ1-4, with no clear D. Germline V gives CDR1 DFQATT, CDR2 SNEGSKA (reference sequence). V was shortened by 1 base and J by 0 bases, with 6 bases between the two germline ends. The length of the CDR3 is 14 residues. The CDR3, as DNA: TGCAGTGCTAGAGGGGTGGCAACTAATGAAAAACTGTTTTTT. Amino acids: CSARGVATNEKLFF.